A selection of T cell receptor beta chains follows, all from one sample in a study of identical twins. Via MiXCR, TCRdb re-called the 5' RACE reads, giving one row per CDR3 protein. The sample includes 700,000 or so distinct CDR3 sequences, 8.5% to 9% of them seen just once. The same sample was also used in a study of yellow fever vaccine responses in identical twins.

Sequencing used PBMCs. Receptors were obtained from a woman under 30 in good health. Each CDR3 is given with its conserved first and last residue. The order of the fields is clone size, D gene, J gene, V gene, CDR3 protein, CDR3 DNA. A D gene is named only where the DNA matches it firmly. The size of a clone is reported for some rows only, either as once, few or many, or as a class for expanded clones.

clone size: -
D gene: TRBD2
J gene: TRBJ2-7
V gene: TRBV9
CDR3 protein: CASSVGTSGGTEQYF
CDR3 DNA: TGTGCCAGCAGCGTCGGGACTAGCGGGGGGACCGAGCAGTACTTC

clone size: many
D gene: -
J gene: TRBJ2-7
V gene: TRBV7-2
CDR3 protein: CASSLGLGMNYEQYF
CDR3 DNA: TGTGCCAGCAGCTTAGGACTAGGAATGAACTACGAGCAGTACTTC

clone size: many
D gene: -
J gene: TRBJ2-1
V gene: TRBV3-1
CDR3 protein: CASSQDRSLSSYNEQFF
CDR3 DNA: TGTGCCAGCAGCCAAGATCGGAGTCTCAGCTCCTACAATGAGCAGTTCTTC

clone size: many
D gene: -
J gene: TRBJ2-7
V gene: TRBV20-1
CDR3 protein: CSARDNSYEQYF
CDR3 DNA: TGCAGTGCTCGGGACAACTCCTACGAGCAGTACTTC

clone size: many
D gene: -
J gene: TRBJ2-3
V gene: TRBV12-3/TRBV12-4
CDR3 protein: CASTLGSRDTQYF
CDR3 DNA: TGTGCCAGCACCTTAGGCTCGAGAGATACGCAGTATTTT

clone size: -
D gene: TRBD1
J gene: TRBJ2-1
V gene: TRBV9
CDR3 protein: CASSPRTGLRDEQFF
CDR3 DNA: TGTGCCAGCAGCCCCCGGACAGGGTTGAGGGATGAGCAGTTCTTC

clone size: -
D gene: -
J gene: TRBJ2-3
V gene: TRBV28
CDR3 protein: CASSLTPTVTDTQYF
CDR3 DNA: TGTGCCAGCAGCCTCACCCCGACAGTTACAGATACGCAGTATTTT

clone size: many
D gene: -
J gene: TRBJ1-4
V gene: TRBV7-2
CDR3 protein: CASSGYGPVREKLFF
CDR3 DNA: TGTGCCAGCAGCGGATACGGCCCCGTTCGGGAAAAACTGTTTTTT

clone size: -
D gene: -
J gene: TRBJ2-7
V gene: TRBV6-2/TRBV6-3
CDR3 protein: CASRNGDGYEQYF
CDR3 DNA: TGTGCCAGCAGAAACGGGGACGGCTACGAGCAGTACTTC

clone size: -
D gene: -
J gene: TRBJ2-5
V gene: TRBV29-1
CDR3 protein: CSVYVRGSQETQYF
CDR3 DNA: TGCAGCGTATATGTAAGGGGTTCCCAAGAGACCCAGTACTTC

clone size: few
D gene: -
J gene: TRBJ1-2
V gene: TRBV12-3/TRBV12-4
CDR3 protein: CASSSRGIQSGF
CDR3 DNA: TGTGCCAGCAGTTCCCGCGGGATCCAGAGTGGCTTC

clone size: few
D gene: -
J gene: TRBJ2-7
V gene: TRBV21-1
CDR3 protein: CASSNSSRLVSSPNGGEQYF
CDR3 DNA: TGTGCCAGCAGCAATAGTTCTAGATTAGTGAGTAGTCCTAACGGGGGAGAGCAGTACTTC

clone size: few
D gene: -
J gene: TRBJ1-3
V gene: TRBV12-3/TRBV12-4
CDR3 protein: CASSPEWNTIYF
CDR3 DNA: TGTGCCAGCAGTCCCGAATGGAACACCATATATTTT

clone size: few
D gene: TRBD1
J gene: TRBJ2-5
V gene: TRBV2
CDR3 protein: CASSYFGDRGFETQYF
CDR3 DNA: TGTGCCAGCAGCTACTTCGGGGACAGGGGATTTGAGACCCAGTACTTC

clone size: -
D gene: -
J gene: TRBJ1-6
V gene: TRBV7-3
CDR3 protein: CASSPGLGNSPLHF
CDR3 DNA: TGTGCCAGCAGCCCGGGGTTGGGTAATTCACCCCTCCACTTT

clone size: -
D gene: -
J gene: TRBJ2-1
V gene: TRBV11-2
CDR3 protein: CASSLGHPNNEQFF
CDR3 DNA: TGTGCCAGCAGCTTAGGACACCCCAATAATGAGCAGTTCTTC

clone size: few
D gene: -
J gene: TRBJ2-1
V gene: TRBV20-1
CDR3 protein: CSARDAGLIRDNEQFF
CDR3 DNA: TGCAGTGCTAGAGATGCGGGTCTGATTAGAGACAATGAGCAGTTCTTC

clone size: -
D gene: -
J gene: TRBJ1-4
V gene: TRBV14
CDR3 protein: CASSQDVTANEKLFF
CDR3 DNA: TGTGCCAGCAGCCAAGATGTCACCGCCAATGAAAAACTGTTTTTT

clone size: many
D gene: -
J gene: TRBJ2-2
V gene: TRBV20-1
CDR3 protein: CSASTQTTGELFF
CDR3 DNA: TGCAGTGCTAGCACCCAAACAACCGGGGAGCTGTTTTTT

clone size: -
D gene: -
J gene: TRBJ2-2
V gene: TRBV29-1
CDR3 protein: CSVLGQRNTGELFF
CDR3 DNA: TGCAGCGTCCTAGGACAGCGGAACACCGGGGAGCTGTTTTTT

clone size: few
D gene: TRBD1
J gene: TRBJ2-7
V gene: TRBV5-6
CDR3 protein: CASSQAGGAGRSEQYF
CDR3 DNA: TGTGCCAGCAGCCAAGCAGGGGGCGCAGGTCGGTCCGAGCAGTACTTC

clone size: few
D gene: -
J gene: TRBJ2-1
V gene: TRBV7-2
CDR3 protein: CASSPPSAEQFF
CDR3 DNA: TGTGCCAGCAGCCCCCCTAGCGCTGAGCAGTTCTTC

clone size: -
D gene: -
J gene: TRBJ2-2
V gene: TRBV20-1
CDR3 protein: CSARKRFLEEGDTGELFF
CDR3 DNA: TGCAGTGCTAGGAAACGGTTTCTGGAGGAGGGGGACACCGGGGAGCTGTTTTTT

clone size: -
D gene: -
J gene: TRBJ2-1
V gene: TRBV4-1
CDR3 protein: CASSHRRGDNEQFF
CDR3 DNA: TGCGCCAGCAGCCATAGAAGAGGGGACAATGAGCAGTTCTTC

clone size: once
D gene: TRBD2
J gene: TRBJ2-7
V gene: TRBV7-2
CDR3 protein: CASSLAAGEFIEQYF
CDR3 DNA: TGTGCCAGCAGCTTAGCAGCGGGGGAGTTTATCGAGCAGTACTTC

clone size: -
D gene: -
J gene: TRBJ2-3
V gene: TRBV11-1
CDR3 protein: CASSFLAGWPPPTDTQYF
CDR3 DNA: TGTGCCAGCAGCTTTTTGGCAGGGTGGCCCCCTCCCACAGATACGCAGTATTTT

clone size: few
D gene: TRBD1
J gene: TRBJ2-2
V gene: TRBV19
CDR3 protein: CASRTPGQGRTGELFF
CDR3 DNA: TGTGCCAGTAGAACACCGGGACAGGGGCGAACCGGGGAGCTGTTTTTT

clone size: few
D gene: TRBD1
J gene: TRBJ2-3
V gene: TRBV4-3
CDR3 protein: CASSQDAQGPGLDTQYF
CDR3 DNA: TGCGCCAGCAGCCAAGATGCACAGGGGCCTGGCCTGGATACGCAGTATTTT

clone size: -
D gene: -
J gene: TRBJ2-5
V gene: TRBV15
CDR3 protein: CATSRYRDTLQETQYF
CDR3 DNA: TGTGCCACCAGCAGATACCGGGACACCCTCCAAGAGACCCAGTACTTC

clone size: few
D gene: -
J gene: TRBJ2-4
V gene: TRBV5-6
CDR3 protein: CASSLRNLAKNIQYF
CDR3 DNA: TGTGCCAGCAGCTTGAGGAACCTAGCCAAAAACATTCAGTACTTC

clone size: few
D gene: TRBD1
J gene: TRBJ1-6
V gene: TRBV20-1
CDR3 protein: CSARDRGQGDSSPLHF
CDR3 DNA: TGCAGTGCTAGAGATCGGGGACAGGGGGATAGTTCACCCCTCCACTTT

clone size: -
D gene: -
J gene: TRBJ2-7
V gene: TRBV11-2
CDR3 protein: CASSLTDRYEQYF
CDR3 DNA: TGTGCCAGCAGCCTAACGGATCGGTACGAGCAGTACTTC

clone size: few
D gene: -
J gene: TRBJ2-3
V gene: TRBV5-1
CDR3 protein: CASSPGGGGRTDTQYF
CDR3 DNA: TGCGCCAGCAGCCCCGGTGGGGGGGGCCGAACAGATACGCAGTATTTT

clone size: few
D gene: -
J gene: TRBJ2-1
V gene: TRBV19
CDR3 protein: CASSPRLEGAAGYSEQFF
CDR3 DNA: TGTGCCAGTAGTCCAAGACTAGAGGGGGCCGCAGGTTATAGTGAGCAGTTCTTC

clone size: many
D gene: TRBD2
J gene: TRBJ2-1
V gene: TRBV4-3
CDR3 protein: CASSLVAGLAGGLSYNEQFF
CDR3 DNA: TGCGCCAGCAGCCTCGTTGCGGGACTAGCGGGAGGGCTATCCTACAATGAGCAGTTCTTC

clone size: many
D gene: TRBD1
J gene: TRBJ2-3
V gene: TRBV28
CDR3 protein: CALGGTGPPDTQYF
CDR3 DNA: TGTGCCCTCGGGGGGACAGGGCCCCCAGATACGCAGTATTTT

clone size: -
D gene: -
J gene: TRBJ2-1
V gene: TRBV29-1
CDR3 protein: CSVDPRGGDNEQFF
CDR3 DNA: TGCAGCGTTGACCCCCGGGGTGGGGACAATGAGCAGTTCTTC

clone size: few
D gene: -
J gene: TRBJ1-1
V gene: TRBV12-3/TRBV12-4
CDR3 protein: CASSVKSGQTEAFF
CDR3 DNA: TGTGCCAGCAGTGTCAAATCGGGACAAACTGAAGCTTTCTTT

clone size: many
D gene: TRBD1
J gene: TRBJ2-6
V gene: TRBV10-3
CDR3 protein: CATQSTGGAGANVLTF
CDR3 DNA: TGTGCCACCCAATCGACAGGGGGTGCTGGGGCCAACGTCCTGACTTTC

clone size: few
D gene: TRBD1
J gene: TRBJ2-2
V gene: TRBV4-3
CDR3 protein: CASSRLQGFDTGELFF
CDR3 DNA: TGCGCCAGCAGCCGCTTACAGGGGTTCGACACCGGGGAGCTGTTTTTT

clone size: -
D gene: TRBD1
J gene: TRBJ1-3
V gene: TRBV12-3/TRBV12-4
CDR3 protein: CASTGLLSGNTIYF
CDR3 DNA: TGTGCGTCGACAGGGCTACTCTCTGGAAACACCATATATTTT

clone size: few
D gene: TRBD1
J gene: TRBJ1-1
V gene: TRBV11-2
CDR3 protein: CASSMRQGRSTEAFF
CDR3 DNA: TGTGCCAGCAGCATGAGACAGGGACGAAGTACTGAAGCTTTCTTT

clone size: many
D gene: -
J gene: TRBJ2-7
V gene: TRBV2
CDR3 protein: CASSATGPYEQYF
CDR3 DNA: TGTGCCAGCAGTGCCACAGGTCCCTACGAGCAGTACTTC

clone size: -
D gene: TRBD2
J gene: TRBJ2-1
V gene: TRBV2
CDR3 protein: CTSSRPRLADTYNEQFF
CDR3 DNA: TGTACCAGCAGTAGACCTCGACTAGCTGACACCTACAATGAGCAGTTCTTC

clone size: -
D gene: TRBD1
J gene: TRBJ1-5
V gene: TRBV6-2/TRBV6-3
CDR3 protein: CASSLLRKGANNQPQHF
CDR3 DNA: TGTGCCAGCAGCCTCCTACGTAAGGGGGCTAACAATCAGCCCCAGCATTTT

clone size: few
D gene: TRBD2
J gene: TRBJ2-7
V gene: TRBV4-2
CDR3 protein: CASSQGIAASGYEQYF
CDR3 DNA: TGTGCCAGCAGCCAAGGGATTGCGGCTAGCGGGTACGAGCAGTACTTC

clone size: -
D gene: -
J gene: TRBJ2-1
V gene: TRBV3-1
CDR3 protein: CASSHTAGTPEVNEQFF
CDR3 DNA: TGTGCCAGCAGCCACACAGCCGGGACTCCCGAGGTCAATGAGCAGTTCTTC

clone size: many
D gene: TRBD2
J gene: TRBJ2-1
V gene: TRBV12-3/TRBV12-4
CDR3 protein: CASTPRGGPFDEQFF
CDR3 DNA: TGTGCCAGCACCCCTCGGGGGGGCCCGTTCGATGAGCAGTTCTTC

clone size: few
D gene: -
J gene: TRBJ2-5
V gene: TRBV7-8
CDR3 protein: CASSLVRGRGRETQYF
CDR3 DNA: TGTGCCAGCAGCTTAGTCAGGGGTCGAGGTCGGGAGACCCAGTACTTC

clone size: many
D gene: -
J gene: TRBJ1-2
V gene: TRBV12-3/TRBV12-4
CDR3 protein: CATRSVSPGYTF
CDR3 DNA: TGTGCCACCAGAAGCGTATCTCCTGGCTACACCTTC

clone size: few
D gene: -
J gene: TRBJ2-7
V gene: TRBV6-1
CDR3 protein: CASRPQGGPYGPYEQYF
CDR3 DNA: TGTGCCAGCAGACCCCAGGGGGGGCCGTATGGGCCCTACGAGCAGTACTTC

clone size: -
D gene: TRBD2
J gene: TRBJ2-3
V gene: TRBV27
CDR3 protein: CATWTSGRMDTQYF
CDR3 DNA: TGTGCCACCTGGACTAGCGGGAGGATGGATACGCAGTATTTT

clone size: few
D gene: TRBD2
J gene: TRBJ2-1
V gene: TRBV9
CDR3 protein: CASSGVAGGAYNEQFF
CDR3 DNA: TGTGCCAGCAGCGGGGTTGCGGGAGGGGCCTACAATGAGCAGTTCTTC

clone size: few
D gene: TRBD2
J gene: TRBJ2-6
V gene: TRBV6-1
CDR3 protein: CASKLAGTGANVLTF
CDR3 DNA: TGTGCCAGCAAACTAGCGGGAACTGGGGCCAACGTCCTGACTTTC